This TCR beta chain was sequenced in a study of cytomegalovirus exposure and HLA in healthy donors. Primers for the PCR totalled 60 Vbeta and 13 Jbeta. The repertoire was sequenced with immunoSEQ multiplex PCR; TCRdb's copy has only in-frame clones and lacks some. The sample includes 90,000 to 130,000 clones, 80% of them seen just once. Donors in the study were healthy people who gave bone marrow. This CDR3 region has 13 residues. Germline V gene lookup returns CDR1 SGHAT and CDR2 FQNNGV. The ends lost 4 bases at V and 3 bases at J; junction bases unmatched: 3. The sequenced material came from PBMCs. This rearrangement joins TRBV11-2 to TRBJ2-7; 7 nucleotides align to TRBD1. The sequence derives from a woman aged 60 to 75 in good health and CMV-seropositive. The CDR3 loop is CASSSRDSYEQYF. Written as DNA, the CDR3 is TGTGCCAGCAGCTCACGGGACAGCTACGAGCAGTACTTC. Combining the CDR3 with reference TRBV11-2 and TRBJ2-7 gives the whole variable domain EAGVAQSPRYKIIEKRQSVAFWCNPISGHATLYWYQQILGQGPKLLIQFQNNGVVDDSQLPKDRFSAERLKGVDSTLKIQPAKLEDSAVYLCASSSRDSYEQYFGPGTRLTVT.